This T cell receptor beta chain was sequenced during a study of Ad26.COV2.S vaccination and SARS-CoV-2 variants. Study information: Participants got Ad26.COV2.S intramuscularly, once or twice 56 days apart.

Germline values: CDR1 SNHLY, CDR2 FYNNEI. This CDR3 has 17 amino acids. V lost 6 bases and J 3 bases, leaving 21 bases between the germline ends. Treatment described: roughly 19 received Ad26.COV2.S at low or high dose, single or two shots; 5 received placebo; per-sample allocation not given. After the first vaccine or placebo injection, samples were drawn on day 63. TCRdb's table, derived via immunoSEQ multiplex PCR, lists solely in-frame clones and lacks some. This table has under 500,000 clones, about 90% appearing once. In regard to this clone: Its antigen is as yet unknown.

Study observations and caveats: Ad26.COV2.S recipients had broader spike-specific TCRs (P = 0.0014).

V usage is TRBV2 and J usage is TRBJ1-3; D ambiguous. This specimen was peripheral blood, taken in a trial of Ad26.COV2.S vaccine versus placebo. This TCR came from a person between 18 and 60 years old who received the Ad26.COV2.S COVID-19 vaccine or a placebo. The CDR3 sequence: CASRIVDTWRVGNTIYF. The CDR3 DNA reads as TGTGCCAGCAGGATAGTAGATACTTGGCGGGTTGGAAACACCATATATTTT.